Sequencing of this T cell receptor beta chain was carried out in a study of OX40 agonist ivuxolimab in advanced cancers. Overall study: Ivuxolimab doses were 0.01, 0.1, 0.3, 1.5, 3 or 10 mg/kg every 2 weeks.

Study-wide points: CD4+ T cells averaged fewer expanded clones than CD8+ T cells. Not determined was the antigen specificity of the expanded peripheral T cells. At 0.1 to 3.0 mg/kg, CD4+ and CD8+ blood T cells expanded clonally by week 6.

This table comes from immunoSEQ multiplex PCR, and its TCRdb copy is limited to in-frame clones, with some not included. Counted here are 80,000 to 90,000 clones, around 84% occurring once; the ten biggest clones make up more than 1.5%. V was clipped by 0 bases and J by 4 bases, with 14 bases between them. CDR3 length: 15 amino acids. Germline V gives CDR1 SGHKS, CDR2 YYEKEE (reference sequence). The count of this clone is one. Its specificity is unknown. This specimen consisted of CD4+ or CD8+ T cells sorted from blood, obtained in a trial of the OX40 agonist ivuxolimab. The TCR sequence derives from an adult with an advanced solid tumor such as melanoma, head and neck, liver or kidney cancer. This chain connects TRBV5-5 to TRBJ2-7; D is tentatively TRBD1 or TRBD2 (5 bases each). The CDR3 DNA sequence: TGTGCCAGCAGCTTGGGGGTAGGGGAGTGGTACGAGCAGTACTTC. Translating it yields CASSLGVGEWYEQYF.